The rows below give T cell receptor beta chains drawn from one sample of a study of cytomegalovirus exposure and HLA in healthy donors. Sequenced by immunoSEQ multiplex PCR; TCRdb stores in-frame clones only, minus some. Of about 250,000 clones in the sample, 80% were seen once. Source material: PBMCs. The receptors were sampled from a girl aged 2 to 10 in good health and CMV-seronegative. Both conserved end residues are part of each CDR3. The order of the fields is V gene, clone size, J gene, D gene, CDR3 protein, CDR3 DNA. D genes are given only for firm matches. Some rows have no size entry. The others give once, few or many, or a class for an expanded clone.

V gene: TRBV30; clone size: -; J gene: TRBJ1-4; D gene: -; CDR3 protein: CAWSGSTRHEKLFF; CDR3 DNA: TGTGCCTGGAGTGGGAGCACTCGTCATGAAAAACTGTTTTTT
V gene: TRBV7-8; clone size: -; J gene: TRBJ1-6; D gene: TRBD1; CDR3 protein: CASSSAPGQGNSPLHF; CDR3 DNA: TGTGCCAGCAGCTCCGCTCCGGGACAGGGGAATTCACCCCTCCACTTT
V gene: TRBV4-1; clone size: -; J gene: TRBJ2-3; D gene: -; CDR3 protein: CASSPVDGRGTDTQYF; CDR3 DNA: TGCGCCAGCAGCCCTGTGGACGGGAGAGGCACAGATACGCAGTATTTT
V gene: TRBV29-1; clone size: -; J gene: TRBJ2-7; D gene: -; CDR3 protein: CSGSGGDYEQYF; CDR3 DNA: TGCAGCGGAAGCGGAGGGGACTACGAGCAGTACTTC
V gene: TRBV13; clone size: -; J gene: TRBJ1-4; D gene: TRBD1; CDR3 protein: CASSLRDRGNEKLFF; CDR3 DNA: TGTGCCAGCAGCCTAAGGGACAGGGGTAATGAAAAACTGTTTTTT
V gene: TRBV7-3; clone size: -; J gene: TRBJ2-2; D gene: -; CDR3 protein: CASSSAASNTGELFF; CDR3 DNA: TGTGCCAGCAGCTCGGCGGCGTCGAACACCGGGGAGCTGTTTTTT
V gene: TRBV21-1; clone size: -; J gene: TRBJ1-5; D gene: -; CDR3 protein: CASSKVGRTEPLVPAKEANQPQHF; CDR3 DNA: TGTGCCAGCAGCAAAGTTGGGCGCACAGAACCTCTGGTACCGGCAAAGGAGGCCAATCAGCCCCAGCATTTT
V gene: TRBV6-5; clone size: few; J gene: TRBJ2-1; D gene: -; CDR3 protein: CASSYSQGLDEQFF; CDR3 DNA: TGTGCCAGCAGTTACTCCCAGGGGCTCGATGAGCAGTTCTTC
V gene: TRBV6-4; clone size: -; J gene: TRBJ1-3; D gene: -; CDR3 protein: CASSGIRQATGNTIYF; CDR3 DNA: TGTGCCAGCAGCGGGATTAGACAGGCCACTGGAAACACCATATATTTT
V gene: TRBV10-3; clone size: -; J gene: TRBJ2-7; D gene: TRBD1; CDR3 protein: CAISEGGSYEQYF; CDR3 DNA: TGTGCCATCAGTGAAGGGGGCAGCTACGAGCAGTACTTC
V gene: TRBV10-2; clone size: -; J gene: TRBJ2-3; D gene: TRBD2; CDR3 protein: CASSPEGLVGDTQYF; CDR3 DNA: TGCGCCAGCAGCCCTGAGGGACTAGTTGGAGATACGCAGTATTTT
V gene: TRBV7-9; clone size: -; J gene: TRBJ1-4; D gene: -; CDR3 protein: CSSSPRTELFF; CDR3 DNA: TGTTCCAGCAGCCCCCGGACAGAACTGTTTTTT
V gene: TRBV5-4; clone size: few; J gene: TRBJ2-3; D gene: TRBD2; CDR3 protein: CASSLIGGAEDTQYF; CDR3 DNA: TGTGCCAGCAGCTTGATCGGGGGGGCGGAAGATACGCAGTATTTT
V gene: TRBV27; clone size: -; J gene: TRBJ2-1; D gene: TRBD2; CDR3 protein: CASSLTPPSGLGDEQFF; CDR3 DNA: TGTGCCAGCAGTTTAACCCCGCCTAGCGGGCTGGGGGATGAGCAGTTCTTC
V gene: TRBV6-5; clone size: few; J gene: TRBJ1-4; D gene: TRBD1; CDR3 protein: CASSYQTGGGEKLFF; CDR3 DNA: TGTGCCAGCAGTTACCAAACAGGGGGCGGTGAAAAACTGTTTTTT
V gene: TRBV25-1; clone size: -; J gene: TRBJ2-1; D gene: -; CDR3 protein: CASSDAAGNEQFF; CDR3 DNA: TGTGCCAGCAGTGACGCCGCGGGAAATGAGCAGTTCTTC